These 12 T cell receptor beta chains share one sample of origin, sequenced in a study of blood T cell repertoires in COVID-19. The data were produced by immunoSEQ multiplex PCR, yet TCRdb's version contains in-frame clones alone and is incomplete. The table has approximately 250,000 clones, about 83% seen once. The source material was peripheral blood. These receptors were taken from a woman aged 40 to 50 who had recovered from COVID-19.

The V gene is TRBV6-5, the J gene TRBJ1-5, with a possible D match to TRBD1 (6 bases). CDR3 length: 13 residues. The V and J ends lost 5 bases and 3 bases respectively, with 8 bases between them. The germline V gene has CDR1 MNHEY and CDR2 SVGAGI. The CDR3, as DNA: TGTGCCAGCAGTCGACAGGACAATCAGCCCCAGCATTTT. This sequence encodes CASSRQDNQPQHF.

The chain links TRBV29-1 to TRBJ1-4; 7 nucleotides agree with TRBD1. The CDR3 has 13 residues. Germline trimming cut 7 bases from V and 7 bases from J; bases unmatched to any gene: 9. The germline gives CDR1 SQVTM, CDR2 ANQGSEA. Here the CDR3 DNA reads TGCAGCGCTGGGACAGTGAGGGGTGAAAAACTGTTTTTT. This encodes CSAGTVRGEKLFF.

This clone was seen just once. The chain uses TRBV19 and TRBJ1-5; the D gene is possibly TRBD1 (5 bases). V was pared by 7 bases and J by 2 bases, with 9 bases between. The germline CDR1 and CDR2 sequences are LNHDA and SQIVND (reference sequence). The CDR3 totals 13 residues. CDR3 in amino acids: CASMKGRNQPQHF. The CDR3 DNA sequence: TGTGCCAGTATGAAGGGGCGCAATCAGCCCCAGCATTTT.

The chain recombines TRBV5-1 with TRBJ1-5; 8 nucleotides agree with TRBD1. V was clipped by 0 bases and J by 4 bases; unmatched bases: 9. This CDR3 has 17 residues. The germline CDR1 and CDR2 sequences are SGHRS and YFSETQ. The DNA of the CDR3 is TGCGCCAGCAGCTTGGGGGCCGAGGACAGGGTTAATCAGCCCCAGCATTTT. Translating gives CASSLGAEDRVNQPQHF.

The chain employs TRBV3-1 (or the pseudogene TRBV3-2) and TRBJ2-1; 10 bases line up with TRBD2. Germline values: CDR1 LGHDT, CDR2 YNNKEL (reference sequence). CDR3 length: 16 residues. V shed 6 bases, J shed 0 bases, and the junction held 5 bases outside the gene matches. CDR3 coding DNA: TGTGCCAGCAGACCCCAGCGGGGGGGCTCCTACAATGAGCAGTTCTTC. Its translation is CASRPQRGGSYNEQFF.

This clone was counted a single time. The genes are TRBV29-1 and TRBJ1-1, with 8 bases that match TRBD1. The germline V gene encodes CDR1 SQVTM and CDR2 ANQGSEA. Trimming removed 4 bases from V and 6 bases from J; junction bases left unmatched: 16. The CDR3 runs to 16 residues. DNA of the CDR3: TGCAGCGTTGCCGTGACAGGGGACAGAACAATCGCTGAAGCTTTCTTT. It yields the protein CSVAVTGDRTIAEAFF.

The rearrangement joins TRBV28 to TRBJ2-1; 10 bases match TRBD1. J gave up 8 bases and V 2 bases, and 6 bases lay outside the gene matches. Germline CDR1 reads MDHEN; CDR2 reads SYDVKM. The CDR3 runs 15 residues. The CDR3 DNA reads as TGTGCCAGCAGTTTACGGACAGGGGGTAGGGATGAGCAGTTCTTC. Its translation is CASSLRTGGRDEQFF.

This chain connects TRBV5-6 to TRBJ1-6; 10 bases are a match to TRBD1. The length of the CDR3 is 15 residues. CDR1 and CDR2 (germline): SGHDT, YYEEEE. The V gene end was trimmed by 0 bases and the J gene end by 7 bases; junction bases not matched to a gene: 1. The CDR3 is CASSLVGQGNSPLHF. Here the CDR3 DNA reads TGTGCCAGCAGCTTGGTGGGACAGGGGAATTCACCCCTCCACTTT.

The chain combines TRBV7-9 with TRBJ2-5, with 8 bases aligning to TRBD2. The CDR3 extends over 14 amino acids. V shed 7 bases, J shed 2 bases, and the junction held 6 bases outside the gene matches. The germline CDR1 and CDR2 sequences are SEHNR and FQNEAQ (reference sequence). The CDR3 protein is CASIVSGAQETQYF. CDR3 in DNA: TGTGCCAGCATTGTTAGCGGGGCTCAAGAGACCCAGTACTTC.

V usage is TRBV6-5 and J usage is TRBJ2-7, with 7 bases identical to TRBD1. The CDR3 has 13 residues. The germline gives CDR1 MNHEY, CDR2 SVGAGI. V lost 7 bases and J lost 5; bases outside the gene matches: 8. CDR3 region: CASIQTGQDEQYF. As DNA, the CDR3 is TGTGCCAGCATCCAAACCGGACAGGACGAGCAGTACTTC.

The chain combines TRBV28 with TRBJ1-3, with D unresolved. Trimming shortened V by 2 bases and J by 1 base, and 9 bases separated the two germline ends. CDR3 length: 15 residues. Germline lookup yields CDR1 MDHEN and CDR2 SYDVKM. The CDR3 sequence is CASSLVPRSGNTIYF. CDR3 bases: TGTGCCAGCAGTTTAGTCCCGAGATCTGGAAACACCATATATTTT.

The CDR3 is CSASGYRTYEQYF. In nucleotides, the CDR3 is TGCAGTGCTAGTGGTTACAGGACCTACGAGCAGTACTTC. The chain employs TRBV20-1 and TRBJ2-7; D may be TRBD1 (5 bases). V was clipped by 3 bases and J by 2 bases, with 11 bases between them. CDR1 and CDR2 (germline): DFQATT, SNEGSKA (reference sequence). The CDR3 runs 13 residues.